This T cell receptor beta chain was recovered during a study of cytomegalovirus exposure and HLA in healthy donors. Primers for the PCR totalled 60 Vbeta and 13 Jbeta. TCRdb keeps only in-frame clones here, not all; method: immunoSEQ multiplex PCR. The sample yields about 190,000 clones, approximately 78% seen once. The CDR3 is 12 residues long. Trimming took 4 bases from V and 8 from J; bases not matched to a gene: 2. Germline V lookup: CDR1 SGHVS, CDR2 FNYEAQ. Study observations and caveats: Later analysis suggested most CMV-associated TCR beta chains were HLA-restricted. Associated with cytomegalovirus, according to the listing, were around 160 TCR beta chains.

About this clone itself: Its antigen is currently unknown.

The TCR was taken from a woman aged 18-35 years in good health and CMV-seronegative. This chain connects TRBV7-6 to TRBJ1-2; 9 bases are a match to TRBD1. The sequencing sample was made of PBMCs. CDR3 sequence (DNA): TGTGCCAGCAGCTCCGGGACAGGGGGCTACACCTTC. As protein: CASSSGTGGYTF.